A selection of T cell receptor beta chains follows, all from one sample in a study of long-term antiretroviral therapy in people with HIV. The data were produced by immunoSEQ multiplex PCR, yet TCRdb's version contains in-frame clones alone and is incomplete. The sample has 30,000 to 35,000 clones; 83% are singletons. Sequencing used unsorted PBMCs, obtained 0.4 years before starting antiretroviral therapy. All receptors come from a young man with HIV. Both conserved end residues are part of each CDR3. A D gene is named only where the DNA matches it firmly. Only part of the rows carry a size: once, few, many, or a class if the clone is expanded.

abundance: .; j_gene: TRBJ1-2; v_gene: TRBV10-3; d_gene: .; CDR3nt: TGTGCCATCACCAGTTCAAGTGGGCAGGGATTAAGGGGCTACACCTTC; CDR3aa: CAITSSSGQGLRGYTF
abundance: .; j_gene: TRBJ1-1; v_gene: TRBV5-1; d_gene: TRBD1; CDR3nt: TGCGCCAGCAGCCCTAGGACAGGGGGCGCGTGGACTGAAGCTTTCTTT; CDR3aa: CASSPRTGGAWTEAFF
abundance: .; j_gene: TRBJ2-7; v_gene: TRBV5-8; d_gene: .; CDR3nt: TGTGCCAGCCGCCAGGAGTCCTACGAGCAGTACTTC; CDR3aa: CASRQESYEQYF
abundance: .; j_gene: TRBJ1-2; v_gene: TRBV27; d_gene: .; CDR3nt: TGTGCCAGCAGTTTAGGCGTCAGGGAGTTAAGCTATGGCTACACCTTC; CDR3aa: CASSLGVRELSYGYTF
abundance: .; j_gene: TRBJ1-2; v_gene: TRBV7-3; d_gene: .; CDR3nt: TGTGCCAGCAGCTTAATCGGCGGACAACGGAGGGCTAACTATGGCTACACCTTC; CDR3aa: CASSLIGGQRRANYGYTF
abundance: .; j_gene: TRBJ2-7; v_gene: TRBV9; d_gene: TRBD1; CDR3nt: TGTGCCAGCAGCGCGGGACAGGGTATTCCCTACGAGCAGTACTTC; CDR3aa: CASSAGQGIPYEQYF
abundance: few; j_gene: TRBJ2-5; v_gene: TRBV4-2; d_gene: .; CDR3nt: TGTGCCAGCAGCCAAGGCCTACAAGAGACCCAGTACTTC; CDR3aa: CASSQGLQETQYF
abundance: .; j_gene: TRBJ2-1; v_gene: TRBV28; d_gene: TRBD1; CDR3nt: TGTGCCAGCATTCCGGCCGGGACAGGCGACAATAGGCAGTTCTTC; CDR3aa: CASIPAGTGDNRQFF
abundance: .; j_gene: TRBJ1-1; v_gene: TRBV5-4; d_gene: .; CDR3nt: TGTGCCAGCAGCTTGGACTTTATGAGTTCCGAAGGGAACACTGAAGCTTTCTTT; CDR3aa: CASSLDFMSSEGNTEAFF
abundance: .; j_gene: TRBJ1-1; v_gene: TRBV19; d_gene: .; CDR3nt: TGTGCCACCGCCCTGAGGGGGGCTTGGACTGAAGCTTTCTTT; CDR3aa: CATALRGAWTEAFF
abundance: .; j_gene: TRBJ2-7; v_gene: TRBV5-6; d_gene: TRBD1; CDR3nt: TGTGCCAGCAGCTCATATCGGACAGGCGTCTACGAGCAGTACTTC; CDR3aa: CASSSYRTGVYEQYF
abundance: once; j_gene: TRBJ2-2; v_gene: TRBV6-4; d_gene: .; CDR3nt: TGTGCCAGCAGTGACTCTAAGGTGGGGGACACCGGGGAGCTGTTTTTT; CDR3aa: CASSDSKVGDTGELFF
abundance: .; j_gene: TRBJ2-1; v_gene: TRBV5-4; d_gene: .; CDR3nt: TGTGCCAGCAGCGCACCACTAGCACATGAGCAGTTCTTC; CDR3aa: CASSAPLAHEQFF
abundance: few; j_gene: TRBJ2-7; v_gene: TRBV2; d_gene: .; CDR3nt: TGTGCCAGCACCCCGGCGTTCCAGCGCGAGCAGTACTTC; CDR3aa: CASTPAFQREQYF
abundance: few; j_gene: TRBJ2-3; v_gene: TRBV9; d_gene: .; CDR3nt: TGTGCCAGCAGCGACCCCTTGGGGGCGGCAGATACGCAGTATTTT; CDR3aa: CASSDPLGAADTQYF